This TCR beta chain appears in the sequencing data of a study of blood T cell repertoires in COVID-19. Across the whole study: Collection of acute and convalescent COVID-19 samples took place in the United States, Italy and Spain.

The V segment lost 3 bases and the J segment 2 bases; nucleotides outside the gene matches: 8. The germline V gene has CDR1 GTSNPN and CDR2 SVGIG (reference sequence). The CDR3 is made up of 15 amino acids. Under the authors' procedure: Amplified reference gene primers provided the basis for estimating nucleated cell counts. Profiling relied on immunoSEQ multiplex PCR, and the TCRdb table lists in-frame clones only, not all of them. That table is the source of V, J and clone size, and D and trimming were worked out from the DNA. The sample has a few hundred thousand clones, roughly 83% seen once. The genes are TRBV30 and TRBJ2-7; TRBD2 aligns across 9 bases. The sample consisted of peripheral blood. The TCR sequence derives from a woman in her forties or fifties with acute or convalescent COVID-19. The CDR3, as DNA: TGTGCCTGGAGCCGACTAGCGGAGACCACCTACGAGCAGTACTTC. Protein: CAWSRLAETTYEQYF.